The clone carrying this TCR beta chain appeared a few times. Original processing methods: Nucleated cell number was recorded as an estimate derived from reference gene primer amplification. The method was immunoSEQ multiplex PCR; TCRdb's version includes in-frame clones alone and lacks a portion of them. The D gene and trimming were derived from the DNA, and the V and J assignments and clone size from that table. This table holds 90,000 to 120,000 clones, approximately 88% found once. The entry originates in a study of blood T cell repertoires in COVID-19. About the research overall: The United States, Italy and Spain supplied acute and convalescent COVID-19 samples. Sources were T cells, B-cell-depleted T cells, or PBMCs; the material itself was cDNA or gDNA.

The CDR3 runs to 21 residues. V lost 0 bases to trimming and J lost 2 bases; unmatched junction nucleotides: 12. Germline V gives CDR1 SGDLS, CDR2 YYNGEE. This sequence joins TRBV9 and TRBJ2-6; TRBD1 agrees at 12 bases. Sequencing input: peripheral blood. The receptor was isolated from a man aged 35 to 55 with active or convalescent COVID-19. CDR3 protein: CASSVGQSAGTGGAGANVLTF. CDR3 coding DNA: TGTGCCAGCAGCGTAGGACAATCCGCCGGGACAGGGGGCGCTGGGGCCAACGTCCTGACTTTC.